The source of this TCR beta chain is a study of blood T cell repertoires in COVID-19. About the research overall: Samples came from the United States, Italy and Spain, spanning acute and convalescent COVID-19.

Method: immunoSEQ multiplex PCR; TCRdb's copy keeps in-frame clones and lacks some. The profile shows 100,000 to 150,000 clones, approximately 80% of them singletons. Sample: peripheral blood. The receptor comes from a human donor in a cohort sampled during active COVID-19.

This CDR3 is CASRGEANEKLFF. The CDR3 nucleotides are TGTGCCAGCAGGGGGGAGGCTAATGAAAAACTGTTTTTT. This rearrangement joins TRBV6-5 to TRBJ1-4, with D tentatively TRBD1 (5 bases). The V gene's germline CDR1 is MNHEY and CDR2 SVGAGI. This CDR3 has 13 residues. Trimming took 6 bases from V and 3 from J, leaving 8 bases between them.